This TCR beta chain stems from a study of human T cells and chemical hapten exposure. Across the study: Researchers reported sensitizing a roughly 2 cm by roughly 2 cm upper inner arm skin site with 2% DPC. Once 0.01% DPC had been applied to the upper back by patch test, readings were taken at 6 days.

This CDR3 has 14 residues. Trimming at V came to 4 bases and at J to 11 bases, leaving 14 bases not matched to a gene. CDR1 and CDR2 from the germline V gene are SQVTM and ANQGSEA. It was the library that attached unique molecular identifiers to individual cDNA molecules. From the RACE reads, TCRdb called clonotypes with MiXCR, one entry per CDR3 protein. The top ten clones hold 7.5% to 9% of a sample with approximately 350,000 distinct CDR3 sequences, 5.5% to 8% of them seen once. The sample's time point: patch test 1, 2 weeks after DPC sensitization. This sample's treatment: therapeutic diphenylcyclopropenone sensitization with weekly scalp DPC. The drawing of blood occurred before each patch test was applied. The table lists this clonotype with many counts.

This specimen consisted of whole blood, obtained in connection with sensitization to the hapten diphenylcyclopropenone (DPC). This rearrangement joins TRBV29-1 to TRBJ1-2; 9 positions agree with TRBD1. This receptor was obtained from a woman aged 18-35 years with alopecia areata. Some clones in this sample may be carry-over from other donors' samples. CDR3 in amino acids: CSVGVRDRVVGYTF. CDR3 DNA sequence: TGCAGCGTTGGCGTACGGGACAGGGTTGTTGGGTACACCTTC.